These 28 T cell receptor beta chains were all obtained from the same sample, sequenced in a study of cytomegalovirus exposure and HLA in healthy donors. PCR employed 60 Vbeta and 13 Jbeta primers. Using immunoSEQ multiplex PCR, the repertoire was profiled, and TCRdb retains in-frame clones only, with some absent. The table shows more than 140,000 clones, with over 60% occurring only once. Sequencing was carried out using PBMCs. These receptors all come from a male donor in good health and CMV-seronegative.

The chain combines TRBV10-1 with TRBJ1-1; possible D gene TRBD1, 6 bases. Germline V gene data show CDR1 as WNHNN and CDR2 as SYGVQD (reference sequence). The CDR3 extends over 14 amino acids. Trimming left V 6 bases short and J 2 bases short, with 13 bases between. CDR3 nucleotide sequence: TGCGCCAGCAGGCCGACAGGACCAAACACTGAAGCTTTCTTT. This gives the protein CASRPTGPNTEAFF.

The chain recombines TRBV4-1 with TRBJ2-1; the D gene is possibly TRBD2 (5 bases). V was shortened by 0 bases and J by 4 bases, with 10 bases between the two germline ends. CDR1 is MGHRA and CDR2 is YSYEKL in the germline V gene. There are 15 residues in the CDR3. The CDR3 coding sequence is TGCGCCAGCAGCCAAGACCCTAGCAATTACAATGAGCAGTTCTTC. As protein: CASSQDPSNYNEQFF.

The chain is built from TRBV11-2 and TRBJ2-3; D is uncertain. The V end was cut by 3 bases, the J end by 6 bases, with 13 bases between. The CDR3 totals 14 residues. Germline V CDR1 and CDR2: SGHAT, FQNNGV. The CDR3 spells CASSFGWSGDTQYF. The CDR3 coding sequence is TGTGCCAGCAGCTTTGGGTGGTCCGGGGATACGCAGTATTTT.

The rearrangement joins TRBV30 to TRBJ2-7, with 11 nucleotides matching TRBD1. This CDR3 contains 15 residues. Trimming at V came to 7 bases and at J to 5 bases, leaving 13 bases not matched to a gene. Germline CDR1 and CDR2: GTSNPN and SVGIG (reference sequence). CDR3 sequence (DNA): TGTGCCTCGACCGGGACAGGGGGAGCGTGGAACGAGCAGTACTTC. Amino acids: CASTGTGGAWNEQYF.

The V call is TRBV15, the J call TRBJ1-2, with 7 bases that match TRBD1. The CDR3 sequence is 15 residues long. After removal of 0 bases from V and 2 bases from J, the junction contained 3 bases not matched to a gene. Germline V gene sequence: CDR1 LNHNV, CDR2 YYDKDF (reference sequence). The CDR3 loop is CATSREQGTNYGYTF. As DNA, the CDR3 is TGTGCCACCAGCAGAGAACAGGGGACCAACTATGGCTACACCTTC.

This clone has a handful of counts. The chain combines TRBV7-8 with TRBJ2-3; TRBD2 is a possible D gene (5 bases). Trimming removed 6 bases at V and 4 bases at J, with 14 bases between. Germline CDR1 and CDR2: SGHVS and FQNEAQ. CDR3 length equals 14 residues. The CDR3 protein is CASSVGGPPDTQYF. CDR3 DNA sequence: TGTGCCAGCAGTGTAGGAGGACCCCCAGATACGCAGTATTTT.

The V call is TRBV7-2, the J call TRBJ2-1; TRBD2 might be the D (6 bases). The CDR3 is made up of 13 amino acids. V gave up 4 bases and J gave up 4 bases, with 8 bases separating them. CDR1 SGHTA and CDR2 FQGNSA come from the germline V gene. CDR3 protein: CASSSTSYNEQFF. CDR3 nucleotides: TGTGCCAGCAGCTCGACTAGTTACAATGAGCAGTTCTTC.

Concerning this clone itself: Distinct nucleotide sequences in the sample also encode this CDR3. This chain links TRBV30 with TRBJ1-2, with TRBD1 as a possible D gene (6 bases). The CDR3 is 13 residues long. Trimming pared 2 bases from V and 4 bases from J, leaving 11 bases between. The germline V gene encodes CDR1 GTSNPN and CDR2 SVGIG (reference sequence). The CDR3 reads CAWSRQAFYGYTF. DNA for the CDR3: TGTGCCTGGAGTAGACAGGCTTTCTATGGCTACACCTTC.

This chain links TRBV29-1 with TRBJ2-3; 12 positions match TRBD2. Germline-derived CDR1 and CDR2 are SQVTM and ANQGSEA. The ends lost 6 bases at V and 4 bases at J; junction bases unmatched: 5. The CDR3 totals 14 residues. CDR3 sequence reads: CSVLAGGPSDTQYF. The CDR3 nucleotides are TGCAGCGTCCTAGCGGGGGGGCCTTCAGATACGCAGTATTTT.

The chain combines TRBV30 with TRBJ1-1; D gene ambiguous. The germline gives CDR1 GTSNPN, CDR2 SVGIG (reference sequence). Trimming took 3 bases from V and 1 from J, leaving 9 bases between them. The CDR3 contains 13 residues. For the CDR3, the DNA is TGTGCCTGGAGAGCGGGCCCGAACACTGAAGCTTTCTTT. It translates to CAWRAGPNTEAFF.

This chain joins TRBV7-2 and TRBJ2-5; TRBD2 matches 10 bases. CDR3 length: 15 amino acids. The V and J ends lost 1 base and 5 bases, in that order; junction bases with no gene match: 4. Germline CDR1 and CDR2: SGHTA and FQGNSA. CDR3 residues: CASSLGLAGAETQYF. In nucleotides, the CDR3 is TGTGCCAGCAGCTTAGGGCTAGCGGGGGCTGAGACCCAGTACTTC. The full variable domain, in which reference TRBV7-2 and TRBJ2-5 provide the parts outside the CDR3, is GAGVSQSPSNKVTEKGKDVELRCDPISGHTALYWYRQSLGQGLEFLIYFQGNSAPDKSGLPSDRFSAERTGGSVSTLTIQRTQQEDSAVYLCASSLGLAGAETQYFGPGTRLLVL.

The CDR3 DNA reads TGTGCCAGCCGGGGGGCTGGGAGCAATCAGCCCCAGCATTTT. As protein: CASRGAGSNQPQHF. The chain has TRBV2 and TRBJ1-5, with D possibly being TRBD1 (6 bases). The germline V gene has CDR1 SNHLY and CDR2 FYNNEI. The CDR3 sequence is 14 residues long. Trimming removed 8 bases at V and 1 base at J, with 12 bases between. Drawing the rest from reference TRBV2 and TRBJ1-5, the complete variable domain is EPEVTQTPSHQVTQMGQEVILRCVPISNHLYFYWYRQILGQKVEFLVSFYNNEISEKSEIFDDQFSVERPDGSNFTLKIRSTKLEDSAMYFCASRGAGSNQPQHFGDGTRLSIL.

V usage is TRBV18 and J usage is TRBJ1-2, with D perhaps TRBD1 (5 bases). This CDR3 comprises 15 residues. The V end was cut by 3 bases, the J end by 5 bases, with 16 bases between. Germline V lookup: CDR1 KGHSH, CDR2 LQKENI. CDR3 region: CASSPLQDIRYGYTF. In nucleotides, the CDR3 is TGTGCCAGCTCACCGTTACAGGATATAAGATATGGCTACACCTTC.

The CDR3 coding sequence is TGTGCCAGCAGTCCGACTAGCGGGAAGGGGGCCAACGTCCTGACTTTC. It specifies CASSPTSGKGANVLTF. The rearrangement uses TRBV6-4 and TRBJ2-6, with TRBD2 matching 11 bases. Germline V gives CDR1 MRHNA, CDR2 SNTAGT. The CDR3 totals 16 residues. V gave up 5 bases and J gave up 4 bases; unmatched junction bases: 4.

The V call is TRBV5-4, the J call TRBJ2-7, with a weak D call TRBD2 (5 bases). Per germline, CDR1 SGHNT and CDR2 YYREEE (reference sequence). This CDR3 is 14 amino acids long. V was trimmed by 4 bases and J by 4 bases, leaving 15 bases between them. This chain's CDR3 is CASSPRGPGYEQYF. In DNA, the CDR3 is TGTGCCAGCAGCCCCCGCGGCCCGGGATACGAGCAGTACTTC.

This clone has just one count. The chain has TRBV19 and TRBJ2-5; D remains ambiguous. The CDR3 consists of 13 residues. Trimming took 5 bases from V and 5 from J, leaving 12 bases between them. The germline V gene has CDR1 LNHDA and CDR2 SQIVND (reference sequence). This CDR3 is CASSYSSIETQYF. The CDR3 DNA sequence: TGTGCCAGTAGTTACAGCTCGATTGAGACCCAGTACTTC.

The chain carries TRBV6-5 and TRBJ1-5; tentative D call: TRBD1 (6 bases). The CDR3 has 16 residues. Between the trimmed V and J ends, which lost 0 bases and 2 bases, there was a span of 11 bases. The germline CDR1 and CDR2 sequences are MNHEY and SVGAGI. The CDR3 DNA reads as TGTGCCAGCAGTTACTCGAGCGGGGGCGGCAATCAGCCCCAGCATTTT. Encoded protein: CASSYSSGGGNQPQHF.

This chain links TRBV18 with TRBJ1-2; TRBD1 matches 8 bases. V lost 2 bases, J lost 4 bases, and 9 bases stayed unmatched. There are 16 residues in the CDR3. Germline V gives CDR1 KGHSH, CDR2 LQKENI. The CDR3 spells CASSPAVAGGAYGYTF. As DNA, the CDR3 is TGTGCCAGCTCACCAGCAGTGGCAGGGGGCGCCTATGGCTACACCTTC.

The genes are TRBV9 and TRBJ2-6; tentatively, D is TRBD2 (6 bases). V lost 4 bases and J lost 0, with 14 bases in between. This CDR3 is built from 17 residues. Germline V gene sequence: CDR1 SGDLS, CDR2 YYNGEE. DNA for the CDR3: TGTGCCAGCAGCCGTACGGAGGGCGCCTCTGGGGCCAACGTCCTGACTTTC. Translation: CASSRTEGASGANVLTF.

The chain couples TRBV9 to TRBJ2-1; 10 positions match TRBD2. The CDR3 covers 15 residues. Germline CDR1 and CDR2: SGDLS and YYNGEE. Trimming took 0 bases from V and 6 from J; bases not matched to a gene: 3. The CDR3: CASSVEGTSVNEQFF. The CDR3 DNA reads as TGTGCCAGCAGCGTAGAGGGGACTAGCGTCAATGAGCAGTTCTTC.

The V gene is TRBV15, the J gene TRBJ2-5; the match to TRBD2 covers 9 bases. The CDR3 covers 15 residues. With 0 bases clipped from V and 5 bases from J, the junction kept 4 bases outside the gene matches. Germline V gives CDR1 LNHNV, CDR2 YYDKDF (reference sequence). CDR3 amino acids: CATSRESGGWETQYF. As DNA, the CDR3 is TGTGCCACCAGCAGAGAAAGCGGGGGGTGGGAGACCCAGTACTTC.

The CDR3 region is CASSEETGILTGNTIYF. The CDR3 region has the DNA TGTGCCAGCAGTGAAGAGACAGGTATTCTCACTGGAAACACCATATATTTT. This rearrangement joins TRBV2 to TRBJ1-3, with D maybe TRBD1 (6 bases). V lost 1 base, J lost 2 bases, and 15 bases lay in between. The germline gives CDR1 SNHLY, CDR2 FYNNEI. The CDR3 is 17 amino acids.

This clone was picked up a small number of times. The chain uses TRBV7-8 and TRBJ2-1; D uncertain. Germline V gene lookup returns CDR1 SGHVS and CDR2 FQNEAQ. The CDR3 runs to 12 residues. V lost 4 bases to trimming and J lost 7 bases, with 8 bases between them. CDR3 DNA sequence: TGTGCCAGCAGCTACTTTAGTAATGAGCAGTTCTTC. Translating gives CASSYFSNEQFF.

The rearrangement uses TRBV28 and TRBJ2-7; TRBD1 is a possible D gene (6 bases). The V end lost 4 bases, the J end lost 6 bases, and 19 bases lay between the germline ends. Looked up from germline, CDR1 is MDHEN and CDR2 is SYDVKM. The CDR3 has 15 amino acids. The CDR3 bases are TGTGCCAGCAGTTCCCATGGGGGCAGGGTGGCCGAGCAGTACTTC. This encodes CASSSHGGRVAEQYF.

V usage is TRBV27 and J usage is TRBJ2-7, with 8 bases that match TRBD1. The V gene's germline CDR1 is MNHEY and CDR2 SMNVEV (reference sequence). Trimming removed 4 bases from V and 3 bases from J; junction bases left unmatched: 14. This CDR3 contains 17 residues. CDR3 residues: CASSSNAGTGSYYEQYF. In DNA form, the CDR3 reads TGTGCCAGCAGTTCTAACGCCGGGACAGGATCCTACTACGAGCAGTACTTC.

The rearrangement uses TRBV19 and TRBJ1-1; possibly TRBD1 for D (6 bases). CDR1 LNHDA and CDR2 SQIVND come from the germline V gene (reference sequence). V was pared by 6 bases and J by 0 bases, with 17 bases between. The CDR3 extends over 16 amino acids. The CDR3 loop is CASSSRGGRMNTEAFF. As DNA, the CDR3 is TGTGCCAGTAGCTCTAGGGGGGGCAGGATGAACACTGAAGCTTTCTTT.

The chain uses TRBV5-1 and TRBJ2-1; 16 bases agree with TRBD2. Losses at the gene ends were 4 bases for V and 0 bases for J; bases not matched to a gene: 7. CDR3 length: 19 residues. Germline V gene data show CDR1 as SGHRS and CDR2 as YFSETQ. The CDR3 DNA sequence: TGCGCCAGCAGCACGGGACTAGCGGGAGGGCCTTCCTCCTACAATGAGCAGTTCTTC. This translates into CASSTGLAGGPSSYNEQFF. Full variable domain (remainder filled in from reference TRBV5-1 and TRBJ2-1): KAGVTQTPRYLIKTRGQQVTLSCSPISGHRSVSWYQQTPGQGLQFLFEYFSETQRNKGNFPGRFSGRQFSNSRSEMNVSTLELGDSALYLCASSTGLAGGPSSYNEQFFGPGTRLTVL.

A word on this clone: One end of the junction is discordant with germline, which a read error may explain. The chain uses TRBV7-9 and TRBJ1-2; a possible D gene is TRBD1 (6 bases). Looked up from germline, CDR1 is SEHNR and CDR2 is FQNEAQ (reference sequence). The CDR3 sequence is 15 residues long. CDR3 residues: CSSSRNREANYGYTF. The CDR3 nucleotides read TGTTCCAGCAGTAGGAACAGGGAAGCTAACTATGGCTACACCTTC.